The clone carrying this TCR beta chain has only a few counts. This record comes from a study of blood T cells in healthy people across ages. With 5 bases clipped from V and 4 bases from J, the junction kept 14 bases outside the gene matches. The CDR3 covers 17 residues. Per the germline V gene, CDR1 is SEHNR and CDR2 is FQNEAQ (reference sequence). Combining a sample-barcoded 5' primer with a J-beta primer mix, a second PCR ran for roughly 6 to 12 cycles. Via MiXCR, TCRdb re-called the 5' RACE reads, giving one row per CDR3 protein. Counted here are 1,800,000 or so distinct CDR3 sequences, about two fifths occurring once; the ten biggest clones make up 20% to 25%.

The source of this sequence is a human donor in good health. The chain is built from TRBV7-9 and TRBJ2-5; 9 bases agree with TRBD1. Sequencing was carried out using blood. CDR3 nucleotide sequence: TGTGCCAGCAGCCCGGATTGGGGACAGGGCTCGGGAGAGACCCAGTACTTC. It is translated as CASSPDWGQGSGETQYF.